In its sample, the clone carrying this T cell receptor (beta chain) was seen many times. TCRdb re-called the 5' RACE reads through MiXCR, storing one row per CDR3 protein. The sample contains a few hundred thousand distinct CDR3 sequences, less than 25% of which appear only once. The germline gives CDR1 SQVTM, CDR2 ANQGSEA. The V gene end was trimmed by 4 bases and the J gene end by 5 bases; junction bases not matched to a gene: 4. This CDR3 spans 12 amino acids. The data were taken from a study of CD8 T cells in ankylosing spondylitis. The sequenced material came from blood, either unsorted or a sorted T cell fraction (not recorded which). V is TRBV29-1 and J is TRBJ1-1, with 7 bases matching TRBD1. The source is a female donor with ankylosing spondylitis or in good health (not recorded which). CDR3 in DNA: TGCAGCGTTGGCAGGGGGAAGACTGAAGCTTTCTTT. It is translated as CSVGRGKTEAFF. The variable domain in full, completed from reference TRBV29-1 and TRBJ1-1, reads SAVISQKPSRDICQRGTSLTIQCQVDSQVTMMFWYRQQPGQSLTLIATANQGSEATYESGFVIDKFPISRPNLTFSTLTVSNMSPEDSSIYLCSVGRGKTEAFFGQGTRLTVV.